Listed here are 20 T cell receptor beta chains from one sample, sequenced in a study of cytomegalovirus exposure and HLA in healthy donors. The PCR employed 60 Vbeta primers together with 13 Jbeta primers. This table comes from immunoSEQ multiplex PCR, and its TCRdb copy is limited to in-frame clones, with some not included. The sample has roughly 290,000 clones; 80% are singletons. Sample: PBMCs. Receptors originate from a girl aged 2-9 years in good health and CMV-seronegative.

V is TRBV7-9 and J is TRBJ2-1, with TRBD1 matching over 11 bases. The CDR3 consists of 18 residues. With V trimmed by 9 bases and J by 6 bases, 19 bases remained unmatched. Per the germline V gene, CDR1 is SEHNR and CDR2 is FQNEAQ (reference sequence). CDR3 sequence: CASRGKSSGTGGFNEQFF. CDR3 DNA: TGTGCCAGTCGGGGGAAAAGTTCCGGGACAGGGGGGTTCAATGAGCAGTTCTTC.

V gene TRBV9 combines with J gene TRBJ2-3, with D unclear. CDR1 SGDLS and CDR2 YYNGEE come from the germline V gene. The CDR3 runs 12 residues. Between the trimmed V and J ends, which lost 0 bases and 4 bases, there was a span of 3 bases. The CDR3 region has the DNA TGTGCCAGCAGCGTAGCTGCAGATACGCAGTATTTT. Translation gives CASSVAADTQYF.

This clone was seen only once. The chain combines TRBV9 with TRBJ1-3; D is undetermined. V lost 2 bases and J 0 bases, leaving 9 bases between the germline ends. The CDR3 totals 15 residues. Germline V gene data show CDR1 as SGDLS and CDR2 as YYNGEE. CDR3 region: CASSVSQSSGNTIYF. DNA for the CDR3: TGTGCCAGCAGCGTGAGTCAATCCTCTGGAAACACCATATATTTT.

The chain recombines TRBV4-2 with TRBJ2-1; 7 nucleotides agree with TRBD2. V dropped 2 bases and J dropped 6; count of bases not matched to a gene: 13. CDR1 and CDR2 from the germline V gene are LGHNA and YNFKEQ. The CDR3 extends over 17 amino acids. The CDR3 sequence: CASSQRPGGGLRNEQFF. The CDR3 nucleotides are TGTGCCAGCAGCCAAAGGCCCGGGGGAGGGTTACGCAATGAGCAGTTCTTC.

V usage is TRBV7-6 and J usage is TRBJ1-2; no firm D call. CDR1 is SGHVS, CDR2 FNYEAQ, per germline. V was clipped by 3 bases and J by 1 base, with 6 bases between them. The CDR3 spans 13 residues. In DNA form, the CDR3 reads TGTGCCAGCAGCTTCGATAGTAACTATGGCTACACCTTC. Residues: CASSFDSNYGYTF.

The chain carries TRBV15 and TRBJ1-1, with D possibly TRBD1 on 6 matching bases. V lost 3 bases and J lost 5, with 10 bases in between. CDR3 size: 13 residues. From germline, CDR1 is LNHNV and CDR2 YYDKDF (reference sequence). CDR3 bases: TGTGCCACCAGCAGGGCAACAGGGACTGAAGCTTTCTTT. This encodes CATSRATGTEAFF.

This clone was counted between two and nine times. The chain combines TRBV7-9 with TRBJ1-1; D is uncertain. The CDR3 is 13 amino acids. Germline lookup yields CDR1 SEHNR and CDR2 FQNEAQ (reference sequence). V was pared by 3 bases and J by 8 bases, with 13 bases between. Written as DNA, the CDR3 is TGTGCCAGCAGCTTCTTAAAGGAGGCCGAAGCTTTCTTT. Translated: CASSFLKEAEAFF.

The chain combines TRBV28 with TRBJ1-1, with TRBD1 identical over 10 bases. V shed 6 bases and J 6 bases; nucleotides not matched to a gene: 13. The CDR3 extends over 16 amino acids. CDR1 is MDHEN, CDR2 SYDVKM, per germline. The CDR3 spells CASRPTGGFSGSEAFF. The CDR3 DNA sequence: TGTGCCAGCAGACCGACAGGGGGCTTTTCCGGGTCTGAAGCTTTCTTT. Full variable domain (rest looked up from reference TRBV28 and TRBJ1-1): DVKVTQSSRYLVKRTGEKVFLECVQDMDHENMFWYRQDPGLGLRLIYFSYDVKMKEKGDIPEGYSVSREKKERFSLILESASTNQTSMYLCASRPTGGFSGSEAFFGQGTRLTVV.

V usage is TRBV13 and J usage is TRBJ2-3; 11 positions agree with TRBD2. The V gene's germline CDR1 is PRHDT and CDR2 FYEKMQ (reference sequence). The CDR3 consists of 17 residues. The V segment lost 0 bases and the J segment 3 bases; nucleotides outside the gene matches: 5. DNA for the CDR3: TGTGCCAGCAGCTTAGGCGCTAGCGGGGGGCCTACAGATACGCAGTATTTT. Translated, it gives CASSLGASGGPTDTQYF.

The chain joins TRBV10-3 to TRBJ1-2; D may be TRBD1 (5 bases). CDR3 length: 13 residues. Trimming removed 10 bases at V and 7 bases at J, with 19 bases between. CDR1 ENHRY and CDR2 SYGVKD come from the germline V gene. The CDR3 DNA reads TGTGCCACCCGACAGTCCGTCCTTTCTGGCTACACCTTC. Its translation is CATRQSVLSGYTF.

The chain is built from TRBV28 and TRBJ2-3; a possible D gene is TRBD2 (6 bases). V was clipped by 2 bases and J by 2 bases, with 11 bases between them. The CDR3 extends over 15 amino acids. Germline V gene data show CDR1 as MDHEN and CDR2 as SYDVKM. In nucleotides, the CDR3 is TGTGCCAGCAGTTTACGCGGGGAGACCACAGATACGCAGTATTTT. It codes for CASSLRGETTDTQYF.

The chain recombines TRBV30 with TRBJ2-5, with TRBD2 as a possible D gene (6 bases). TRBJ2-7 matches the DNA end more closely, so the J call is doubtful. The CDR3 is 14 residues long. Looked up from germline, CDR1 is GTSNPN and CDR2 is SVGIG (reference sequence). As DNA, the CDR3 is TGTGCCTGGAGGGCACCCGGGAGACCCTACGAGCAGTACTTC. This encodes CAWRAPGRPYEQYF.

The chain's CDR3 is CASSSARRKETQYF. The CDR3 DNA sequence: TGTGCCAGCAGTTCTGCGAGGAGGAAAGAGACCCAGTACTTC. The chain recombines TRBV28 with TRBJ2-5; D is perhaps TRBD2 (5 bases). Trimming stripped 4 bases from V and 3 bases from J, with 12 bases between. Germline V gene sequence: CDR1 MDHEN, CDR2 SYDVKM. The CDR3 runs to 14 residues.

The V gene is TRBV6-6, the J gene TRBJ2-5, with 8 bases fitting TRBD1. V shed 11 bases, J shed 9 bases, and the junction held 11 bases outside the gene matches. The germline V gene encodes CDR1 MNHNY and CDR2 SVGAGI (reference sequence). The CDR3 has 12 residues. The CDR3 loop is CAAQGAKEAQYF. CDR3 DNA: TGTGCCGCCCAGGGGGCAAAGGAGGCCCAGTACTTC.

The V gene is TRBV18, the J gene TRBJ2-5; no definite D call. The CDR3 length is 15 residues. V was clipped by 2 bases and J by 2 bases, with 12 bases between them. Looked up from germline, CDR1 is KGHSH and CDR2 is LQKENI. CDR3: CASSPAAAVQETQYF. The CDR3 nucleotides are TGTGCCAGCTCACCAGCGGCGGCAGTACAAGAGACCCAGTACTTC. Based on the CDR3 plus reference TRBV18 and TRBJ2-5, the full variable domain is NAGVMQNPRHLVRRRGQEARLRCSPMKGHSHVYWYRQLPEEGLKFMVYLQKENIIDESGMPKERFSAEFPKEGPSILRIQQVVRGDSAAYFCASSPAAAVQETQYFGPGTRLLVL.

This chain joins TRBV21-1 and TRBJ2-3; TRBD2 is the table's D call, not checked against the DNA. TRBV21-1 is labeled a pseudogene. The CDR3 covers 16 residues. The CDR3 DNA reads as TGTGCCAGCAGCAAAGAATCGTCTAGCAGATTACATACGCAGTATTTT. Translating it yields CASSKESSSRLHTQYF.

The chain has TRBV2 and TRBJ1-1; D call uncertain. The ends were cut back, 7 bases at V and 2 bases at J, with 11 bases in the middle. Germline CDR1 SNHLY, CDR2 FYNNEI. The CDR3 is 13 residues long. CDR3 bases: TGTGCCAGCACGAGGGCGAGAAACACTGAAGCTTTCTTT. This translates into CASTRARNTEAFF.

The chain uses TRBV27 and TRBJ2-7, with TRBD1 as a possible D gene (7 bases). CDR3 length: 12 amino acids. Trimming took off 5 bases at V and 6 bases at J, with 11 bases between the two ends. The germline V gene has CDR1 MNHEY and CDR2 SMNVEV (reference sequence). The CDR3 protein is CASSRQGGEQYF. For the CDR3, the DNA is TGTGCCAGCAGTCGACAGGGAGGCGAGCAGTACTTC.

The sample holds a few counts of this clone. The J gene is TRBJ1-1, the V gene TRBV6-6; D perhaps matches TRBD1 (6 bases). V dropped 6 bases and J dropped 3 bases, with 14 bases sitting between them. Germline assignment: CDR1 MNHNY and CDR2 SVGAGI (reference sequence). The CDR3 runs 14 residues. CDR3 amino acids: CASRQDSGDTEAFF. The DNA of the CDR3 is TGTGCCAGCAGACAGGACAGTGGGGACACTGAAGCTTTCTTT.

This chain joins TRBV5-1 and TRBJ2-1, with 9 bases matching TRBD2. V lost 4 bases to trimming and J lost 4 bases; unmatched junction nucleotides: 9. CDR1 SGHRS and CDR2 YFSETQ come from the germline V gene. The CDR3 has 16 residues. The CDR3 protein is CASSLVGTSLYNEQFF. Here the CDR3 DNA reads TGCGCCAGCAGCCTCGTTGGGACTAGCCTGTACAATGAGCAGTTCTTC.